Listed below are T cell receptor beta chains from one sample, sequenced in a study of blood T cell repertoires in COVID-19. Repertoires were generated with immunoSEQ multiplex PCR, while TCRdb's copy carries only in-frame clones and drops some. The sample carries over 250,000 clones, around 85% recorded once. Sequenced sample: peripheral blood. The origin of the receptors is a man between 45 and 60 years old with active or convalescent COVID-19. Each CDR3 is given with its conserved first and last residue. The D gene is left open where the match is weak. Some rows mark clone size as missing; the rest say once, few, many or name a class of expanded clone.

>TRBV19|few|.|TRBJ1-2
TGTGCCAGTAGTATGGTCGGGATGGGTAACTATGGCTACACCTTC
CASSMVGMGNYGYTF
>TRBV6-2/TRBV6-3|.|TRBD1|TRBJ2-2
TGTGCCAGCAGTTTTCCTCAGGGGGCGCACCCCGGGGAGCTGTTTTTT
CASSFPQGAHPGELFF
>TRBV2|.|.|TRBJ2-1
TGTGCCAGCAGTGTCTACCGGGGCAATGAGCAGTTCTTC
CASSVYRGNEQFF
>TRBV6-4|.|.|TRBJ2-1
TGTGCCAGCAGTGATGGCGGGGCCTACAATGAGCAGTTCTTC
CASSDGGAYNEQFF
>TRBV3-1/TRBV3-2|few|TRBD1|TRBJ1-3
TGTGCCAGCAGCGTACAGGGGGCTGGAAACACCATATATTTT
CASSVQGAGNTIYF
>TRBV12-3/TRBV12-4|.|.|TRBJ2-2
TGTGCCAGCAGTTTCTCCCGCGGGGAGCTGTTTTTT
CASSFSRGELFF
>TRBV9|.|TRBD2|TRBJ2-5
TGTGCCAGCAGCGTAGGGTTTCTAGCGGGAGGGCCCGGAGAGACCCAGTACTTC
CASSVGFLAGGPGETQYF
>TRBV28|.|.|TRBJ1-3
TGTGCCAGCAGTTTACTGGGAAACACCATATATTTT
CASSLLGNTIYF
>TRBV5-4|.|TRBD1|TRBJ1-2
TGTGCCAGCAGCCCGAGCGGGACAGGAGATGGCTACACCTTC
CASSPSGTGDGYTF
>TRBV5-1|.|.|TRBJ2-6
TGCGCCAGCAGCTCACAGGGCTCTGGGGCCAACGTCCTGACTTTC
CASSSQGSGANVLTF
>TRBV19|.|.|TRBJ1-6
TGTGCCAGTAGTCCCGGGAATTCAAATTCACCCCTCCACTTT
CASSPGNSNSPLHF
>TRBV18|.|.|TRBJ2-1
TGTGCCAGCTCACCAGGGGGAGGCTCCTACAATGAGCAGTTCTTC
CASSPGGGSYNEQFF
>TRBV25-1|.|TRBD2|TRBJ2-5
TGTGCCAGCAGTGATACCGGGACTAGACAAGAGACCCAGTACTTC
CASSDTGTRQETQYF
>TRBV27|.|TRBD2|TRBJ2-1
TGTGCCAGCAATGCCGTGACTAGCGGGAGGTCGGGGCAGTTCTTC
CASNAVTSGRSGQFF
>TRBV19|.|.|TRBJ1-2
TGTGCCAGTAGTATACCCCCGGGTGGCTACACCTTC
CASSIPPGGYTF
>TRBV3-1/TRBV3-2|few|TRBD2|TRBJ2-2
TGTGCCAGCAGCCCCCCCGGAGCGGGAGGGAGGAACACCGGGGAGCTGTTTTTT
CASSPPGAGGRNTGELFF
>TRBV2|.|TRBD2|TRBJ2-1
TGTGCCAGCAGTGGGACTAGCGGGATTCTAGACAATGAGCAGTTCTTC
CASSGTSGILDNEQFF
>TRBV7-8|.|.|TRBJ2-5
TGTGCCAGCAGCCTAAGGGGCTCTCCGGTCAAGCCCACCCGGGAGACCCAGTACTTC
CASSLRGSPVKPTRETQYF
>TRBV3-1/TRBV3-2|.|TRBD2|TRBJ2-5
TGTGCCAGCAGCCAAGGGACTAGTGGTGAGACCCAGTACTTC
CASSQGTSGETQYF
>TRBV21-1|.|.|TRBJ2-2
TGTGCCAGCACTTCGTGCGAGAGGGGGAAGAGGGGCACCGGGGAGCTGTTTTTT
CASTSCERGKRGTGELFF
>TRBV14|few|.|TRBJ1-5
TGTGCCAGCAGCCGAATAACCGGTCAGCCCCAGCATTTT
CASSRITGQPQHF
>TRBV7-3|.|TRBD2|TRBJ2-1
TGTGCCAGCAGCTTGGAGACTAGCGTGAACAATGAGCAGTTCTTC
CASSLETSVNNEQFF
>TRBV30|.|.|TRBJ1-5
TGTGCCTGGAGTGCGGGAGGAGTCCTTGATCAGCCCCAGCATTTT
CAWSAGGVLDQPQHF
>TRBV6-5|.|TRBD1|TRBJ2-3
TGTGGCAGCAGTCGGACAGGGGGCGGAGATACGCAGTATTTT
CGSSRTGGGDTQYF
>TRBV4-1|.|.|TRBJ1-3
TGCGCCAGCAGCCAGGGCGTCCTTAGACGGGAGGCTGGAAACACCATATATTTT
CASSQGVLRREAGNTIYF
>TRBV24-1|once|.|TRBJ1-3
TGTGCCACCAGTGATTTGATGTGGAGCTCGGGAAACACCATATATTTT
CATSDLMWSSGNTIYF
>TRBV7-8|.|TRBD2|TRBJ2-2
TGTGCCAGCAATGCGGGAGGCCCTAACACCGGGGAGCTGTTTTTT
CASNAGGPNTGELFF
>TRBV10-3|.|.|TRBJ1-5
TGTGCCATCAGTGGTGCAGGGGCGCATCAGCCCCAGCATTTT
CAISGAGAHQPQHF
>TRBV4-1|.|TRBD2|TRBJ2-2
TGCGCCAGCAGCCAAGCCAGTAGCGGGATACTAAACACCGGGGAGCTGTTTTTT
CASSQASSGILNTGELFF
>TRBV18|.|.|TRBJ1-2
TGTGCCAGCTCACCTCAGGGGCAAGGGGCCTATGGCTACACCTTC
CASSPQGQGAYGYTF
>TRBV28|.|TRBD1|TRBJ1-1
TGTGCCAGCAGCACCGCCGGGACAGGCGTCACTGAAGCTTTCTTT
CASSTAGTGVTEAFF